A selection of T cell receptor beta chains follows, all from one sample in a study of glioma-infiltrating T cells. TCRdb redid the calling of the multiplex PCR reads with MiXCR, one entry per CDR3 protein. The sample shows a few hundred thousand distinct CDR3 sequences, roughly two fifths of them seen only once. The sequencing sample was made of glioma tissue, nonneoplastic brain tissue, or PBMCs (not recorded which). These receptors were obtained from a human donor with low-grade glioma or glioblastoma, undergoing nonglioma brain surgery, or in good health (not recorded which). The CDR3 runs from the conserved cysteine through the conserved F or W. The order of the fields is clone size, D gene, J gene, V gene, CDR3 DNA, CDR3 protein. A D gene is named only where the DNA matches it firmly. Size tells how often a clone was seen (once, few, many) or the class of an expanded clone, and some rows leave it out.

abundance: many
d_gene: TRBD1
j_gene: TRBJ2-3
v_gene: TRBV28
CDR3nt: TGTGCCAGCAGTAAGGACAGGGGGCAAGACGATACGCAGTATTTT
CDR3aa: CASSKDRGQDDTQYF

abundance: .
d_gene: .
j_gene: TRBJ2-5
v_gene: TRBV6-1
CDR3nt: TGTGCCAGCAGTGATGTGGCAGCCCGTAAAGAGACCCAGTACTTC
CDR3aa: CASSDVAARKETQYF

abundance: .
d_gene: TRBD2
j_gene: TRBJ2-1
v_gene: TRBV11-2
CDR3nt: TGTGCCAGCAGCTTAGCTCCACCTGCAGGACTAGACGCTTACAATGAGCAGTTCTTC
CDR3aa: CASSLAPPAGLDAYNEQFF

abundance: .
d_gene: .
j_gene: TRBJ2-7
v_gene: TRBV7-2
CDR3nt: TGTGCCAGCAGCGTCCGGGTCCCTTCCTACGAGCAGTACTTC
CDR3aa: CASSVRVPSYEQYF

abundance: once
d_gene: .
j_gene: TRBJ2-3
v_gene: TRBV10-3
CDR3nt: TGTGCCATCAGTGGGTTGAGCGTACCTAGCACAGATACGCAGTATTTT
CDR3aa: CAISGLSVPSTDTQYF

abundance: .
d_gene: .
j_gene: TRBJ2-1
v_gene: TRBV27
CDR3nt: TGTGCCACCAAGACGTACAGTAGTTACAATGAGCAGTTCTTC
CDR3aa: CATKTYSSYNEQFF

abundance: many
d_gene: .
j_gene: TRBJ1-3
v_gene: TRBV6-1
CDR3nt: TGTGCCAGCAGTGAAGCGAAACCACAGATAATGGCCACCATATATTTT
CDR3aa: CASSEAKPQIMATIYF

abundance: .
d_gene: .
j_gene: TRBJ1-5
v_gene: TRBV4-1
CDR3nt: TGCGCCAGCAGCCAAGAGTGGACAGTCTCTAGCAATCAGCCCCAGCATTTT
CDR3aa: CASSQEWTVSSNQPQHF

abundance: few
d_gene: .
j_gene: TRBJ2-3
v_gene: TRBV4-1
CDR3nt: TGCGCCAGCAGCCAAGTTCCCGAAACAGGAGATACGCAGTATTTT
CDR3aa: CASSQVPETGDTQYF

abundance: many
d_gene: TRBD2
j_gene: TRBJ2-3
v_gene: TRBV6-5
CDR3nt: TGTGCCAGCAGTTACGGGACTAGCGGCGGCCCCACAGATACGCAGTATTTT
CDR3aa: CASSYGTSGGPTDTQYF